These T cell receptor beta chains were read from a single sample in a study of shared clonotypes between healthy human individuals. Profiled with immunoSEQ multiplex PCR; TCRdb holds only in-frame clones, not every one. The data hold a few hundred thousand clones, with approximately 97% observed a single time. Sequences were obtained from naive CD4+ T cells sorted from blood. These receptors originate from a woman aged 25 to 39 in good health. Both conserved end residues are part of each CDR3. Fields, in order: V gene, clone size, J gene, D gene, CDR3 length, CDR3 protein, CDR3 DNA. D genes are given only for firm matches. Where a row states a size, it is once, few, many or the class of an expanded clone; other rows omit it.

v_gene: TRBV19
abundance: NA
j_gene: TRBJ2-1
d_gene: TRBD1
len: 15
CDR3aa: CASKGQGAGTNEQFF
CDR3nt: TGTGCCAGCAAGGGACAGGGGGCCGGTACAAATGAGCAGTTCTTC

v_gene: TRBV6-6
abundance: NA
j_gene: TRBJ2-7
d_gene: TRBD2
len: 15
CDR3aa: CASSYGAGESYEQYF
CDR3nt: TGTGCCAGCAGTTACGGAGCGGGAGAATCCTACGAGCAGTACTTC

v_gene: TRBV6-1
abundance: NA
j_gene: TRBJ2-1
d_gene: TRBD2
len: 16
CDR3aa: CASSEMSSGNYNEQFF
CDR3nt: TGTGCCAGCAGTGAAATGTCTAGCGGGAACTACAATGAGCAGTTCTTC

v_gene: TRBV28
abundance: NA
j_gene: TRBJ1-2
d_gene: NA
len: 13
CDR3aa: CASSLAGSYGYTF
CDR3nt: TGTGCCAGCAGTTTAGCAGGCTCCTATGGCTACACCTTC

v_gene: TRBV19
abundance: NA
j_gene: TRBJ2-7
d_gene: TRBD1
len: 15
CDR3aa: CASSIEGQGGSEQYF
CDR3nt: TGTGCCAGTAGTATAGAGGGACAGGGAGGTTCCGAGCAGTACTTC

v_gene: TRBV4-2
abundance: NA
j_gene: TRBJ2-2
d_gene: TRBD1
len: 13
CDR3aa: CASSRTGSGELFF
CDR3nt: TGTGCCAGCAGCAGGACAGGGTCCGGGGAGCTGTTTTTT

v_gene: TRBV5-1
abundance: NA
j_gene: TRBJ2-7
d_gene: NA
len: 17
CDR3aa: CASSLFPRKHSSYEQYF
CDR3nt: TGCGCCAGCAGCTTGTTTCCCCGGAAACATTCCTCCTACGAGCAGTACTTC

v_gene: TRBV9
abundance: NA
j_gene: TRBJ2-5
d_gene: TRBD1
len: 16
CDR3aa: CASSSTGQGGRETQYF
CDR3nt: TGTGCCAGCAGCTCGACAGGACAGGGAGGCCGAGAGACCCAGTACTTC

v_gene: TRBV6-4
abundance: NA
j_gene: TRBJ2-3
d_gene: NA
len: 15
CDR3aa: CASRRLGDPTDTQYF
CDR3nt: TGTGCCAGCAGGAGGCTGGGGGACCCCACAGATACGCAGTATTTT

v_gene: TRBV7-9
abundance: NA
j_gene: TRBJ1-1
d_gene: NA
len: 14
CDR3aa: CASSPIAWREEAFF
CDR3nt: TGTGCCAGCAGCCCGATTGCGTGGCGAGAAGAAGCTTTCTTT

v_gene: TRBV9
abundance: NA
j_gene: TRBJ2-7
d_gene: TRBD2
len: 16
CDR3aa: CASSGEGLAGTYEQYF
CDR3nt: TGTGCCAGCAGCGGAGAGGGACTAGCGGGTACCTACGAGCAGTACTTC

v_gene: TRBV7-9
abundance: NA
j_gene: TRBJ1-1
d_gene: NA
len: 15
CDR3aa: CASSRHRDMNTEAFF
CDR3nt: TGTGCCAGCAGCCGACACAGGGACATGAACACTGAAGCTTTCTTT

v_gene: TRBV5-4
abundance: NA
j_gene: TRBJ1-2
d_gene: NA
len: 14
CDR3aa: CASSLGGQIYGYTF
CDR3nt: TGTGCCAGCAGCTTGGGAGGACAGATCTATGGCTACACCTTC

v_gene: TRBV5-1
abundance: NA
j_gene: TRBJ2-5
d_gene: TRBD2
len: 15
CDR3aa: CASSNGTGGSETQYF
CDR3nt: TGCGCCAGCAGCAATGGAACGGGAGGGTCAGAGACCCAGTACTTC

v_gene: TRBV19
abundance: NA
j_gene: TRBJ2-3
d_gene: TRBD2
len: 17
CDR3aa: CASSIGSGRAGTDTQYF
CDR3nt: TGTGCCAGTAGTATTGGAAGCGGGAGGGCCGGAACAGATACGCAGTATTTT

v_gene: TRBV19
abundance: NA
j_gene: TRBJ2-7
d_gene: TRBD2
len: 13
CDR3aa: CASSTGLGDEQYF
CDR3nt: TGTGCCAGTAGTACGGGACTAGGAGACGAGCAGTACTTC

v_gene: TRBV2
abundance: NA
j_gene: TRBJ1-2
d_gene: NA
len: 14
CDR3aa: CASRADGANYGYTF
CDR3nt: TGTGCCAGCAGAGCAGACGGAGCTAACTATGGCTACACCTTC

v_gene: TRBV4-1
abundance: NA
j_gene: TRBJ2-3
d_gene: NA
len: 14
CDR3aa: CASSQVTSADTQYF
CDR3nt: TGCGCCAGCAGCCAAGTGACTAGTGCAGATACGCAGTATTTT

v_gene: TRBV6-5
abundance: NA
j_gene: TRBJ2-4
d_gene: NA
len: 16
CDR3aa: CASSYSGDIAKNIQYF
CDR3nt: TGTGCCAGCAGTTACTCGGGGGATATAGCCAAAAACATTCAGTACTTC

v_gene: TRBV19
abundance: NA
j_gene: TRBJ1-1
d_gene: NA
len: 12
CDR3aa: CASSIREAEAFF
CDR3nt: TGTGCCAGTAGTATACGGGAGGCTGAAGCTTTCTTT

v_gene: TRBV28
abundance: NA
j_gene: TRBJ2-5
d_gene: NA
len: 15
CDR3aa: CASSLYGGGLETQYF
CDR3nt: TGTGCCAGCAGTTTGTACGGGGGCGGCTTAGAGACCCAGTACTTC

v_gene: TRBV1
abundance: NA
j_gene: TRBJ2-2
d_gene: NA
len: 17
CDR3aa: CTSSQDQLPGRTGELFF
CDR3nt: TGCACCAGCAGCCAAGATCAACTTCCCGGGAGGACCGGGGAGCTGTTTTTT

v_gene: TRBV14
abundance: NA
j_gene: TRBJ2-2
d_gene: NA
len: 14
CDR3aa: CASSQDMNTGELFF
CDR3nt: TGTGCCAGCAGCCAAGATATGAACACCGGGGAGCTGTTTTTT

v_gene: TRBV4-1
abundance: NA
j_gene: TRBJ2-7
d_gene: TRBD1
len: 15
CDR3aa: CASSQPGQGAGEQYF
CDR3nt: TGCGCCAGCAGCCAACCCGGGCAGGGGGCGGGCGAGCAGTACTTC

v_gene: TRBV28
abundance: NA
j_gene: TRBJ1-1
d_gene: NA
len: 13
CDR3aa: CASSFFADSEAFF
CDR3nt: TGTGCCAGCAGTTTTTTCGCCGACAGTGAAGCTTTCTTT

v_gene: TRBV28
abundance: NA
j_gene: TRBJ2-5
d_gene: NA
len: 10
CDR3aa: CASKRETQYF
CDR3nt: TGTGCCAGCAAACGAGAGACCCAGTACTTC

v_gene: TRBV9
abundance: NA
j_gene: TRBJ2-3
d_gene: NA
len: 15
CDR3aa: CASSAVGQSTDTQYF
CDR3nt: TGTGCCAGCAGCGCCGTCGGACAGAGCACAGATACGCAGTATTTT

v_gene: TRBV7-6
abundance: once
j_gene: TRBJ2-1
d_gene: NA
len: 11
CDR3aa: CASGPFNEQFF
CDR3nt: TGTGCCAGCGGACCATTCAATGAGCAGTTCTTC

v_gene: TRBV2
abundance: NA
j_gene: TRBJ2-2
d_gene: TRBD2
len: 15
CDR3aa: CASRAGRENTGELFF
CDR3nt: TGTGCCAGCAGAGCAGGGAGGGAGAACACCGGGGAGCTGTTTTTT

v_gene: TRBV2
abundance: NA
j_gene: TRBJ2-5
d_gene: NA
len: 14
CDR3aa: CASSEARVPETQYF
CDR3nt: TGTGCCAGCAGTGAAGCGCGAGTCCCAGAGACCCAGTACTTC

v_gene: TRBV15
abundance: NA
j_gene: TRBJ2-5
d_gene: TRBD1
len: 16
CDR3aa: CATSRARQGWGETQYF
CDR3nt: TGTGCCACCAGCAGGGCCCGACAGGGCTGGGGAGAGACCCAGTACTTC

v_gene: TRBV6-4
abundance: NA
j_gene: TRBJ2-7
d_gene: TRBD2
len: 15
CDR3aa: CASSEVGGVTYEQYF
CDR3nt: TGTGCCAGCAGTGAAGTGGGAGGGGTTACCTACGAGCAGTACTTC

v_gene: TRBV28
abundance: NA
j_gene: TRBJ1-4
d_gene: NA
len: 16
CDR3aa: CASSWDGGATNEKLFF
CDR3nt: TGTGCCAGCAGTTGGGACGGGGGTGCAACTAATGAAAAACTGTTTTTT

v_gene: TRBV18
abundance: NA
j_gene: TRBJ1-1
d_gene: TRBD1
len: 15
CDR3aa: CASSATGDGGTEAFF
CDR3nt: TGTGCCAGCTCAGCGACAGGGGACGGGGGCACTGAAGCTTTCTTT

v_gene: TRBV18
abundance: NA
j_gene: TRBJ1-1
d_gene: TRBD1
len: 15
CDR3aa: CASSPSRQGPTEAFF
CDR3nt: TGTGCCAGCTCACCATCTAGACAGGGACCAACCGAAGCTTTCTTT

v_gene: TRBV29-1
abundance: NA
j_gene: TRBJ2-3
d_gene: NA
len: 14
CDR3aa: CSVELAPSTDTQYF
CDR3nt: TGCAGCGTTGAACTAGCCCCTAGCACAGATACGCAGTATTTT

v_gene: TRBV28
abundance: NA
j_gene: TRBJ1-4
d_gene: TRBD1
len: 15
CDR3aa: CASSSGGTTNEKLFF
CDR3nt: TGTGCCAGCAGTTCAGGGGGGACAACTAATGAAAAACTGTTTTTT

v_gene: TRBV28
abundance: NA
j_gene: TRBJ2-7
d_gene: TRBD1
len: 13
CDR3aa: CASTGGPLDEQYF
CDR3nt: TGTGCCAGCACAGGGGGCCCCCTAGACGAGCAGTACTTC

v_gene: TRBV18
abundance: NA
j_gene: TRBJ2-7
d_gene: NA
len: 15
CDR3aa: CASSPMRWSSYEQYF
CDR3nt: TGTGCCAGCTCACCGATGCGATGGAGCTCCTACGAGCAGTACTTC

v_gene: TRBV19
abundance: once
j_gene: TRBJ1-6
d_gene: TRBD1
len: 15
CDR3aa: CASSIRTGRDSPLHF
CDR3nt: TGTGCCAGTAGTATCCGGACAGGTCGGGATTCACCCCTCCACTTT

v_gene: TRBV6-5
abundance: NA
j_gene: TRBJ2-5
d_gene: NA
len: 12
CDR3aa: CASSYRQGTQYF
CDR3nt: TGTGCCAGCAGTTACCGTCAGGGGACCCAGTACTTC

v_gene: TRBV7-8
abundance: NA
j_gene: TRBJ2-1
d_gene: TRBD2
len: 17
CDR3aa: CASTLGPGTRKNNEQFF
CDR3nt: TGTGCCAGCACTCTTGGACCAGGGACTAGAAAAAACAATGAGCAGTTCTTC

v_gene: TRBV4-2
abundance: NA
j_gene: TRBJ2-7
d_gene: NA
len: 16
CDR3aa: CASSQDRSGLQYEQYF
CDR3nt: TGTGCCAGCAGCCAAGATAGGTCGGGACTTCAATACGAGCAGTACTTC

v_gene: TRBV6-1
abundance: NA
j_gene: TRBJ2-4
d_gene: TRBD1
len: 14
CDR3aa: CATTGGATKNIQYF
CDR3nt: TGTGCCACGACAGGGGGCGCGACCAAAAACATTCAGTACTTC

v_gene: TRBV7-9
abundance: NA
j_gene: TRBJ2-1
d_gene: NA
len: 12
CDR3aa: CASSREYNEQFF
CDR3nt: TGTGCCAGCAGTAGGGAATACAATGAGCAGTTCTTC

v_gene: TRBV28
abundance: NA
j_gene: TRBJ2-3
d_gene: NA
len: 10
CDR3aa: CASRGDTQYF
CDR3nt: TGTGCCAGTCGAGGAGATACGCAGTATTTT

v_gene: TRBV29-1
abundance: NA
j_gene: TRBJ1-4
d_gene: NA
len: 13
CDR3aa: CSVLRGSNEKLFF
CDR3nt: TGCAGCGTTCTCAGGGGTTCTAATGAAAAACTGTTTTTT

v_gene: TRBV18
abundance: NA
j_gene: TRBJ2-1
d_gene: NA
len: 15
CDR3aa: CASSPSGTLYNEQFF
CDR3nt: TGTGCCAGCTCTCCATCCGGGACACTATACAATGAGCAGTTCTTC

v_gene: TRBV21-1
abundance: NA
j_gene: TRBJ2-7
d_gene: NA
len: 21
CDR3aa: CASIKRPGGFKSGAGAYEQYF
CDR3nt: TGTGCCAGCATCAAACGTCCAGGGGGATTTAAGAGCGGAGCTGGCGCCTACGAGCAGTACTTC

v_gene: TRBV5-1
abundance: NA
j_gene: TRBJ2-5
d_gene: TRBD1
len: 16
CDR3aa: CASSLAQDRIQETQYF
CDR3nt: TGCGCCAGCAGCTTGGCCCAGGACAGGATTCAAGAGACCCAGTACTTC